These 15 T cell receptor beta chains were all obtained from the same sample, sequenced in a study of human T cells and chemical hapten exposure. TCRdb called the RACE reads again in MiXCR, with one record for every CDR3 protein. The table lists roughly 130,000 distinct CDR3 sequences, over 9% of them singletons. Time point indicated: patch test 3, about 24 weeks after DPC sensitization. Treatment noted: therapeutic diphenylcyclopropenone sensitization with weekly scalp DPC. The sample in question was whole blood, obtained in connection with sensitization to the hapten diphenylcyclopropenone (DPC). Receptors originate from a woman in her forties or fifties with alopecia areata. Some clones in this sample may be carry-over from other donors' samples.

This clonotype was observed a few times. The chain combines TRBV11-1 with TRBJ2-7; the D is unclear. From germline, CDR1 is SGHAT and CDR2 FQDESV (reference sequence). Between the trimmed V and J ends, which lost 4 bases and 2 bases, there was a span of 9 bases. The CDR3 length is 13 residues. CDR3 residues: CASSYPGTYEQYF. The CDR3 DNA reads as TGTGCCAGCAGCTACCCCGGTACCTACGAGCAGTACTTC. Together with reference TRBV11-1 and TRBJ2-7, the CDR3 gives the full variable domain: EAEVAQSPRYKITEKSQAVAFWCDPISGHATLYWYRQILGQGPELLVQFQDESVVDDSQLPKDRFSAERLKGVDSTLKIQPAELGDSAMYLCASSYPGTYEQYFGPGTRLTVT.

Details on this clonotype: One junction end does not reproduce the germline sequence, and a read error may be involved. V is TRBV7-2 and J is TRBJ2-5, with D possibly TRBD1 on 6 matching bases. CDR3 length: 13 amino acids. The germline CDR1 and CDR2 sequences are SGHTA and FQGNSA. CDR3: CASSPGQQETKYF. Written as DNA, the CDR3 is TGTGCCAGCAGCCCCGGACAGCAAGAGACCAAGTACTTC. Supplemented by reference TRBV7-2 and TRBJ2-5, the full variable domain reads GAGVSQSPSNKVTEKGKDVELRCDPISGHTALYWYRQSLGQGLEFLIYFQGNSAPDKSGLPSDRFSAERTGGSVSTLTIQRTQQEDSAVYLCASSPGQQETKYFGPGTRLLVL.

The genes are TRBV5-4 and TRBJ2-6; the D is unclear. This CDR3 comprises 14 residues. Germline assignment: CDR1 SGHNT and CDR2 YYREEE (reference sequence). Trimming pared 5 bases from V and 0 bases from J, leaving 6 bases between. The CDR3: CASRGLSGANVLTF. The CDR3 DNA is TGTGCCAGCAGGGGTCTCTCTGGGGCCAACGTCCTGACTTTC.

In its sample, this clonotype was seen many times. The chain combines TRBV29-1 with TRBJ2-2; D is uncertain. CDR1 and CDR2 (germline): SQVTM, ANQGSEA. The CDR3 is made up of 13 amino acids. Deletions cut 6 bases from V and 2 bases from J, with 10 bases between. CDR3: CSVPGYNTGELFF. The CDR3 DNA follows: TGCAGCGTCCCGGGTTACAACACCGGGGAGCTGTTTTTT.

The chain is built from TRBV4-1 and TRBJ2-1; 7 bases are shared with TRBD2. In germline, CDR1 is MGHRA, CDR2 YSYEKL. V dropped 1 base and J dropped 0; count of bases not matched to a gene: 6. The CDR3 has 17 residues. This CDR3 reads CASSQGTSVFSYNEQFF. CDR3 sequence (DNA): TGCGCCAGCAGCCAAGGCACTAGCGTATTCTCCTACAATGAGCAGTTCTTC.

This CDR3 is CASLPDTINNEQFF. The CDR3 region has the DNA TGCGCCAGTCTCCCCGACACAATTAACAATGAGCAGTTCTTC. The chain has TRBV5-1 and TRBJ2-1; D is unresolved. V lost 8 bases and J lost 5, with 17 bases in between. This CDR3 is 14 amino acids long. Germline V gene lookup returns CDR1 SGHRS and CDR2 YFSETQ.

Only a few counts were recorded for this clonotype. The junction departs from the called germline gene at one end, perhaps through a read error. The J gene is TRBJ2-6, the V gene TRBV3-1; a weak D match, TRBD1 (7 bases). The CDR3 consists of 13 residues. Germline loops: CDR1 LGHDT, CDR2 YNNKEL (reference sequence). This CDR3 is CASSQQGGNVLTF. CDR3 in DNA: TGTGCCAGCAGCCAACAGGGGGGCAACGTCCTGACTTTC.

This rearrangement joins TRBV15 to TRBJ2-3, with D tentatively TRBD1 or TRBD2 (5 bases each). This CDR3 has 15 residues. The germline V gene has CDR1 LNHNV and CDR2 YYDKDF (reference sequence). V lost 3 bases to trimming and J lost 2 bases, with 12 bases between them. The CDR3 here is CATSRGPGTTDTQYF. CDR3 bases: TGTGCCACCAGCAGGGGCCCCGGGACCACAGATACGCAGTATTTT.

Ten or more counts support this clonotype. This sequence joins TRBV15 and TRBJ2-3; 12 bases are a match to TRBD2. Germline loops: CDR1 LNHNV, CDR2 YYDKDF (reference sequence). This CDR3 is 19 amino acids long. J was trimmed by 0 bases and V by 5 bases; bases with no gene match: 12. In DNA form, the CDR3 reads TGTGCCACCAGCCCAGACCTAGCGGGAGGGCGGTCTAGCACAGATACGCAGTATTTT. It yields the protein CATSPDLAGGRSSTDTQYF.

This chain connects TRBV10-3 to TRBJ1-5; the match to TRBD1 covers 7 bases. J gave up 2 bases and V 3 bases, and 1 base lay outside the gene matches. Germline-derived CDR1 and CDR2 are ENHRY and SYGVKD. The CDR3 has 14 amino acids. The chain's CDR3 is CAISDDRGNQPQHF. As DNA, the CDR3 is TGTGCCATCAGTGATGACAGGGGCAATCAGCCCCAGCATTTT.

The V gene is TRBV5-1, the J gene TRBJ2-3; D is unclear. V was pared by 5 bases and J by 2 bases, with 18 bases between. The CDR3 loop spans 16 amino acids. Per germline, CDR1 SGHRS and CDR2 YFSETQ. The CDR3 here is CASSGPELPHTDTQYF. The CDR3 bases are TGCGCCAGCAGTGGGCCCGAGCTTCCTCACACAGATACGCAGTATTTT.

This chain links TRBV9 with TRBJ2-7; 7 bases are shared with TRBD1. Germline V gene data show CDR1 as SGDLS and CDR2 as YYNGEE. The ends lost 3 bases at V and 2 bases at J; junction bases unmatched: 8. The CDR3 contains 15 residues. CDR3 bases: TGTGCCAGCAGCGCCGACCGGGACAGTCCCTACGAGCAGTACTTC. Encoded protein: CASSADRDSPYEQYF.

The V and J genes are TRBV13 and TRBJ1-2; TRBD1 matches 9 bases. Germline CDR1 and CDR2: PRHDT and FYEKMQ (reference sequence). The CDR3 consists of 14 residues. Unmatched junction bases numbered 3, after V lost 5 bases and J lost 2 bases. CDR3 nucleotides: TGTGCCAGCAGCCTCGGGACAGGGAACTATGGCTACACCTTC. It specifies CASSLGTGNYGYTF.

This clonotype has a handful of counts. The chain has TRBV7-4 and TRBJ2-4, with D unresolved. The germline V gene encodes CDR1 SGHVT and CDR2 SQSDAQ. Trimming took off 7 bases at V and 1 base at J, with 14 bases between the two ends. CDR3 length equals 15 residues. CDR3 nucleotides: TGTGCCAGCATCCCAAAAGCCGGGGCCAAAAACATTCAGTACTTC. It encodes CASIPKAGAKNIQYF.

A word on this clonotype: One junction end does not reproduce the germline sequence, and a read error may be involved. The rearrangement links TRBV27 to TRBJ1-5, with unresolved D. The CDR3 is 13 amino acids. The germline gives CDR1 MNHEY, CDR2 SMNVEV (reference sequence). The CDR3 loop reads CASSPMGKQPQHF. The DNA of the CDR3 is TGTGCCAGCAGTCCTATGGGCAAGCAGCCCCAGCATTTT.